Presented here are 22 T cell receptor beta chains from one specimen sequenced in a study of a mutant IDH1 vaccine in newly diagnosed glioma. Antigens of these TCRs are unknown. The time point is: week 11, during vaccination. Every vaccination contained 300 ug of the mutant IDH1 20-mer peptide and was paired with topical imiquimod. Clones were read by immunoSEQ multiplex PCR, and TCRdb kept only the in-frame ones, dropping some. The sample lists 35,000 to 40,000 clones, less than 90% occurring once. The sequencing used PBMCs, collected from a glioma patient whose treatment included an IDH1 peptide vaccine. Source of these receptors: a man aged 35 to 55 with glioma.

This clone was seen just once. V is TRBV2 and J is TRBJ2-7; 8 bases map to TRBD2. Germline CDR1 reads SNHLY; CDR2 reads FYNNEI. The V segment lost 4 bases and the J segment 7 bases; nucleotides outside the gene matches: 12. This CDR3 is built from 15 residues. CDR3 sequence reads: CASSVAQGEREEQYF. The CDR3 DNA sequence: TGTGCCAGCAGTGTAGCACAGGGAGAGCGGGAGGAGCAGTACTTC.

The rearrangement joins TRBV4-2 to TRBJ2-5; 11 bases map to TRBD2. Germline-derived CDR1 and CDR2 are LGHNA and YNFKEQ. The CDR3 is 16 residues long. V trimming: 4 bases; J trimming: 1 base; junction bases outside the gene matches: 5. CDR3 sequence: CASSRELAGVQETQYF. The CDR3 bases are TGTGCCAGCAGCCGAGAACTAGCGGGGGTCCAAGAGACCCAGTACTTC.

The rearrangement links TRBV5-1 to TRBJ2-1; 12 bases align to TRBD2. Germline V CDR1 and CDR2: SGHRS, YFSETQ. The CDR3 has 17 residues. Unmatched junction bases numbered 5, after V lost 0 bases and J lost 4 bases. The CDR3 DNA follows: TGCGCCAGCAGCTTGGAGGGACTAGCGGGCTTTTACAATGAGCAGTTCTTC. It specifies CASSLEGLAGFYNEQFF.

This sequence joins TRBV2 and TRBJ1-3, with D hard to call. The V and J ends lost 1 base and 4 bases respectively, with 11 bases between them. CDR1 and CDR2 from the germline V gene are SNHLY and FYNNEI. The CDR3 extends over 15 amino acids. CDR3 nucleotide sequence: TGTGCCAGCAGTGAAGGACAAAGAAGAGGAAACACCATATATTTT. Its protein is CASSEGQRRGNTIYF.

This rearrangement joins TRBV7-9 to TRBJ2-3, with a possible D match to TRBD2 (5 bases). The germline V gene has CDR1 SEHNR and CDR2 FQNEAQ (reference sequence). Trimming pared 5 bases from V and 0 bases from J, leaving 18 bases between. The CDR3 has 17 amino acids. CDR3 sequence reads: CASSPTFYSESTDTQYF. CDR3 nucleotide sequence: TGTGCCAGCAGCCCCACTTTCTATAGCGAAAGCACAGATACGCAGTATTTT.

V and J are TRBV2 and TRBJ2-7; D might be TRBD1 (5 bases). Germline V gene lookup returns CDR1 SNHLY and CDR2 FYNNEI. The CDR3 covers 14 residues. The V end lost 1 base, the J end lost 3 bases, and 10 bases lay between the germline ends. This chain's CDR3 is CASSEDRLVYEQYF. CDR3 in DNA: TGTGCCAGCAGTGAAGACAGGCTAGTCTACGAGCAGTACTTC. The full variable domain, in which reference TRBV2 and TRBJ2-7 provide the parts outside the CDR3, is EPEVTQTPSHQVTQMGQEVILRCVPISNHLYFYWYRQILGQKVEFLVSFYNNEISEKSEIFDDQFSVERPDGSNFTLKIRSTKLEDSAMYFCASSEDRLVYEQYFGPGTRLTVT.

The CDR3, as DNA: TGTGCCAGCAGTTTTCCCTCCGACGCCTACGAGCAGTACTTC. As protein: CASSFPSDAYEQYF. This chain uses TRBV28 with TRBJ2-7, with no clear D. The CDR3 is made up of 14 amino acids. Germline values: CDR1 MDHEN, CDR2 SYDVKM. Trimming removed 3 bases at V and 2 bases at J, with 11 bases between.

The CDR3 DNA reads as TGCGCCAGCAGCCCCCGGGGAGGGGCGGGTGGCTACACCTTC. This encodes CASSPRGGAGGYTF. The rearrangement links TRBV5-1 to TRBJ1-2, with D possibly TRBD1 on 5 matching bases. The CDR3 consists of 14 residues. V gave up 4 bases and J gave up 7 bases, with 17 bases separating them. Germline assignment: CDR1 SGHRS and CDR2 YFSETQ.

Remarks on this clone: Its ends do not fully match the called genes, so a read error is possible. The chain combines TRBV29-1 with TRBJ2-3; D possibly matches TRBD1 or TRBD2 (5 bases each). This CDR3 contains 13 residues. Per the germline V gene, CDR1 is SQVTM and CDR2 is ANQGSEA. The CDR3 coding sequence is TGCAGCGTTGGGGGACCAAGCACCGATACGCAGTATTTT. Amino acid sequence: CSVGGPSTDTQYF.

This rearrangement joins TRBV27 to TRBJ1-5; 8 bases match TRBD1. Germline V gene data show CDR1 as MNHEY and CDR2 as SMNVEV (reference sequence). V gave up 6 bases and J gave up 5 bases; unmatched junction bases: 6. This CDR3 has 14 amino acids. The CDR3 nucleotides are TGTGCCAGCAGCAAACAGGGGGATCATCAGCCCCAGCATTTT. Encoded protein: CASSKQGDHQPQHF.

The CDR3 DNA follows: TGTGCCAGCAGCTCCCGGCTGGTCGTGCGGGAGGGCCCCGGGGAGCTGTTTTTT. Its protein product is CASSSRLVVREGPGELFF. The genes are TRBV7-2 and TRBJ2-2, with TRBD2 matching over 9 bases. This CDR3 is built from 18 residues. V lost 4 bases to trimming and J lost 6 bases; unmatched junction nucleotides: 15. The germline CDR1 and CDR2 sequences are SGHTA and FQGNSA.

V gene TRBV10-3 combines with J gene TRBJ1-1; maybe TRBD1 (5 bases). Germline V lookup: CDR1 ENHRY, CDR2 SYGVKD. The V gene lost 7 bases and the J gene lost 1 base, with 10 bases spanning the gap. The CDR3 has 13 amino acids. CDR3 in amino acids: CAITRDENTEAFF. CDR3 nucleotides: TGTGCCATCACCAGGGACGAGAACACTGAAGCTTTCTTT.

The chain joins TRBV28 to TRBJ2-1, with 15 bases fitting TRBD2. The CDR3 runs 18 residues. Germline CDR1 reads MDHEN; CDR2 reads SYDVKM. V shed 6 bases, J shed 5 bases, and the junction held 11 bases outside the gene matches. The chain's CDR3 is CASSLGLAGGLINNEQFF. The CDR3 DNA is TGTGCCAGCAGCTTGGGACTAGCGGGAGGCCTCATTAACAATGAGCAGTTCTTC.

The V call is TRBV7-3, the J call TRBJ1-1, with D possibly TRBD1 on 5 matching bases. Deletions cut 0 bases from V and 4 bases from J, with 6 bases between. CDR1 SGHTA and CDR2 FQGTGA come from the germline V gene. The CDR3 is 13 residues long. The CDR3 loop is CASSLTGTTEAFF. CDR3 nucleotides: TGTGCCAGCAGCTTAACCGGGACCACTGAAGCTTTCTTT.

This rearrangement joins TRBV23-1 to TRBJ1-5; TRBD1 matches at 8 bases. Being an ORF, TRBV23-1 has a function that is uncertain. This CDR3 region has 17 residues. With 0 bases clipped from V and 2 bases from J, the junction kept 6 bases outside the gene matches. This CDR3 is CASSQSKTGEGNQPQHF. As DNA, the CDR3 is TGCGCCAGCAGTCAATCGAAGACAGGGGAAGGCAATCAGCCCCAGCATTTT.

CDR3 coding DNA: TGTGCCAGCAGTTTCCCCCCCGTCTACGAGCAGTACTTC. Translated: CASSFPPVYEQYF. The chain employs TRBV28 and TRBJ2-7; D is unclear. Trimming took 3 bases from V and 3 from J, leaving 9 bases between them. CDR1 and CDR2 (germline): MDHEN, SYDVKM. The CDR3 is made up of 13 amino acids.

The chain links TRBV15 to TRBJ1-1; D is uncertain. The CDR3 totals 16 residues. The V end was cut by 0 bases, the J end by 0 bases, with 11 bases between. The germline gives CDR1 LNHNV, CDR2 YYDKDF (reference sequence). The CDR3 DNA is TGTGCCACCAGCAGAGATAGCCACCCAATGAACACTGAAGCTTTCTTT. As protein: CATSRDSHPMNTEAFF. Variable domain in full (rest from reference TRBV15 and TRBJ1-1): DAMVIQNPRYQVTQFGKPVTLSCSQTLNHNVMYWYQQKSSQAPKLLFHYYDKDFNNEADTPDNFQSRRPNTSFCFLDIRSPGLGDTAMYLCATSRDSHPMNTEAFFGQGTRLTVV.

The gene calls are TRBV28 and TRBJ1-1; 10 nucleotides align to TRBD1. J lost 5 bases, V lost 3 bases, and 6 bases had no gene match. The length of the CDR3 is 15 residues. CDR1 and CDR2 from the germline V gene are MDHEN and SYDVKM. CDR3 DNA: TGTGCCAGCAGTTTGGGGCTGGGACAGGGGACTGAAGCTTTCTTT. Its translation is CASSLGLGQGTEAFF.

This rearrangement joins TRBV4-3 to TRBJ1-3; D might be TRBD1 (5 bases). Germline CDR1 LGHNA, CDR2 YSLEER. This CDR3 comprises 15 residues. Trimming took off 4 bases at V and 4 bases at J, with 14 bases between the two ends. In DNA, the CDR3 is TGCGCCAGCAGCCCTCACGCAGGGCCCGGAAACACCATATATTTT. Its protein product is CASSPHAGPGNTIYF.

The chain is built from TRBV6-6 and TRBJ2-7, with no clear D. This CDR3 region has 11 residues. In germline, CDR1 is MNHNY, CDR2 SVGAGI (reference sequence). Trimming shortened V by 6 bases and J by 5 bases, and 8 bases separated the two germline ends. As DNA, the CDR3 is TGTGCCAGCAGAGTAGGAGACGAGCAGTACTTC. Residues: CASRVGDEQYF.

This clone has only a few counts. The chain uses TRBV27 and TRBJ1-1; TRBD1 is a possible D gene (6 bases). The CDR3 sequence is 14 residues long. The V end was cut by 3 bases, the J end by 0 bases, with 8 bases between. The germline CDR1 and CDR2 sequences are MNHEY and SMNVEV (reference sequence). This chain's CDR3 is CASSLAGVNTEAFF. The CDR3, as DNA: TGTGCCAGCAGTTTGGCAGGGGTGAACACTGAAGCTTTCTTT.

Regarding this clone: This specimen includes other DNA sequences encoding the same CDR3. The V gene is TRBV7-9, the J gene TRBJ2-5; 9 bases are a match to TRBD2. CDR3 length equals 14 residues. Germline V gene lookup returns CDR1 SEHNR and CDR2 FQNEAQ (reference sequence). V gave up 5 bases and J gave up 5 bases; unmatched junction bases: 6. CDR3 protein: CASSPGLARETQYF. The CDR3 bases are TGTGCCAGCAGCCCCGGACTAGCGCGGGAGACCCAGTACTTC.